This is a list of T cell receptor beta chains from one sample in a study of blood T cell repertoires in COVID-19. Sequenced by immunoSEQ multiplex PCR; TCRdb stores in-frame clones only, minus some. The profile shows over 130,000 clones, about 80% of them singletons. The sample comprised peripheral blood. The receptors shown here come from a woman aged 55-75 years with acute or convalescent COVID-19. The CDR3 runs from the conserved cysteine through the conserved F or W. The D gene is left open where the match is weak. The size of a clone is reported for some rows only, either as once, few or many, or as a class for expanded clones.

d_call	cdr3_length	v_call	clone_size	j_call	cdr3_nt	cdr3_aa
TRBD1	18	TRBV4-2	.	TRBJ1-5	TGTGCCAGCAGCCAAGCCAACGCCGGACAGGGTGTACGGCAGCCCCAGCATTTT	CASSQANAGQGVRQPQHF
.	12	TRBV14	.	TRBJ1-2	TGTGCCAGCGAGGTCCAGAACTATGGCTACACCTTC	CASEVQNYGYTF
.	19	TRBV19	.	TRBJ1-5	TGTGCCAGTAGTCCCGATATGAGGGGGACATCTTGGTGGAATCAGCCCCAGCATTTT	CASSPDMRGTSWWNQPQHF
TRBD1	15	TRBV28	.	TRBJ2-7	TGTGCCAGCAGGGGGGACAGGGGGTTGTCCTACGAGCAGTACTTC	CASRGDRGLSYEQYF
.	13	TRBV2	.	TRBJ2-1	TGTGCCAGCAGCCTAGCCCCGTCCGGTGAGCAGTTCTTC	CASSLAPSGEQFF
.	16	TRBV6-5	.	TRBJ2-7	TGTGCCAGCAGTTACTCCATATCGGGGTACCCTCGCGAGCAGTACTTC	CASSYSISGYPREQYF
.	13	TRBV12-3/TRBV12-4	.	TRBJ2-5	TGTGCCAGCAGTTTCAGGGTCCAAGAGACCCAGTACTTC	CASSFRVQETQYF
TRBD2	17	TRBV27	.	TRBJ2-1	TGTGCCAGCAGTTTAGGTCCCCCCCGCGGGGGCTACAATGAGCAGTTCTTC	CASSLGPPRGGYNEQFF
.	16	TRBV7-9	.	TRBJ1-1	TGTGCCAGCAGCTTAGCGGGCACAGGGCTGAACACTGAAGCTTTCTTT	CASSLAGTGLNTEAFF
.	15	TRBV7-7	.	TRBJ2-3	TGTGCTAGCAGCCTAAAGACCGGCAGGTCGGATACGCAGTATTTT	CASSLKTGRSDTQYF
.	12	TRBV7-2	.	TRBJ2-7	TGTGCCAGCAGCGCCGGCTCCTACGAGCAGTACTTC	CASSAGSYEQYF
.	14	TRBV7-8	once	TRBJ1-1	TGTGCCAGCAGCTTAGCGTCCAGGAACACTGAAGCTTTCTTT	CASSLASRNTEAFF
TRBD1	15	TRBV4-1	.	TRBJ2-7	TGCGCCAGCAGCCAAGCAGACCGACAGGGCTACGAGCAGTACTTC	CASSQADRQGYEQYF
.	13	TRBV12-3/TRBV12-4	.	TRBJ2-3	TGTGCCAGCAGTTTAGCCGGCACAGATACGCAGTATTTT	CASSLAGTDTQYF
TRBD2	16	TRBV14	.	TRBJ2-7	TGTGCCAGCAGCGAGTGGAGCGGGAGAGGCGTCAACGAGCAGTACTTC	CASSEWSGRGVNEQYF
TRBD2	16	TRBV19	.	TRBJ2-3	TGTGCCAGTAGTAAGATTAGCGGGAGACTGATAGATACGCAGTATTTT	CASSKISGRLIDTQYF
.	14	TRBV2	.	TRBJ1-4	TGTGCCAGCAGCCGACAGAAAGCGAATGAAAAACTGTTTTTT	CASSRQKANEKLFF
TRBD1	14	TRBV5-4	few	TRBJ2-7	TGTGCCAGCAGCCCGACAGGGGTCTCCTACGAGCAGTACTTC	CASSPTGVSYEQYF
.	12	TRBV27	.	TRBJ1-6	TGTGCCAGCAGATCATCGAGGTCACCCCTCCACTTT	CASRSSRSPLHF
TRBD2	16	TRBV10-3	.	TRBJ2-2	TGTGCCATCAGCTCTAGCGGGATCGGTAACACCGGGGAGCTGTTTTTT	CAISSSGIGNTGELFF
.	14	TRBV6-5	.	TRBJ1-1	TGTGCCAGCAGTCGAGGACAGACGAACACTGAAGCTTTCTTT	CASSRGQTNTEAFF
TRBD2	13	TRBV12-3/TRBV12-4	.	TRBJ2-3	TGTGCCAGCAGTATAGCGGGAGAAGATACGCAGTATTTT	CASSIAGEDTQYF
.	13	TRBV7-2	.	TRBJ1-5	TGTGCCAGCAGCTTCCCAGGCAATCAGCCCCAGCATTTT	CASSFPGNQPQHF
.	13	TRBV15	once	TRBJ1-1	TGTGCCACCAGCAGAGATCTGATAGATGAAGCTTTCTTT	CATSRDLIDEAFF
.	14	TRBV30	.	TRBJ2-1	TGTGCCTGGAGTTTGAAGTCCAATACAATGATGGAGTTCTTC	CAWSLKSNTMMEFF
.	15	TRBV2	.	TRBJ1-6	TGTGCCAGCAGCACAGGGATTTTAACCAATTCACCCCTCCACTTT	CASSTGILTNSPLHF
.	12	TRBV28	.	TRBJ2-7	TGTGCCAGCAGTTTAGTGGGGCGGGAGCAGTACTTC	CASSLVGREQYF
.	16	TRBV7-9	.	TRBJ2-1	TGTGCCAGCAGCCTTGGACTCTCGAGCTCCTACAATGAGCAGTTCTTC	CASSLGLSSSYNEQFF
.	15	TRBV11-2	.	TRBJ1-4	TGTGCCAGCAGCTCCCCCCCTGGGCCTAATGAAAAACTGTTTTTT	CASSSPPGPNEKLFF
.	14	TRBV7-2	.	TRBJ2-7	TGTGCCAGCAGCTTATTTGGGCCTAGCGACGAGCAGTACTTC	CASSLFGPSDEQYF
.	16	TRBV7-6	.	TRBJ2-6	TGTGCCAGCAGCCCCTCAGGCCGCTCTGGGGCCAACGTCCTGACTTTC	CASSPSGRSGANVLTF
.	14	TRBV28	.	TRBJ2-1	TGTGCCAGCAGACTCCGGACTAACGACAATGAGCAGTTCTTC	CASRLRTNDNEQFF
.	16	TRBV18	.	TRBJ1-3	TGTGCCAGCTCACCTCTCGATAACTACTCTGGAAACACCATATATTTT	CASSPLDNYSGNTIYF
.	14	TRBV4-1	.	TRBJ1-1	TGCGCCAGCAGCCAACTTTTACAGAACACTGAAGCTTTCTTT	CASSQLLQNTEAFF
.	14	TRBV24-1	.	TRBJ2-1	TGTGCCACCAGTGATTTAGCCGGGTACAATGAGCAGTTCTTC	CATSDLAGYNEQFF
TRBD2	18	TRBV7-2	once	TRBJ2-7	TGTGCCAGCAGCCCCCACCCTGGCTTCGCGGGAGGAATTAACGAGCAGTACTTC	CASSPHPGFAGGINEQYF
.	13	TRBV18	.	TRBJ2-7	TGTGCCAGCTCACCCGCCAACCGGGGAGATCAGTACTTC	CASSPANRGDQYF